The clone carrying this T cell receptor beta chain has just one count. The material for each subset, its genomic DNA, was split evenly across several immunoSEQ plates. Original analysis: In the immunoSEQ data, sequences were junction-only and lacked quality scores, so filtering differed. Assay: immunoSEQ multiplex PCR; the TCRdb copy retains only in-frame clones and omits some. V and J calls and clone size come straight from that table; D and trimming were deduced from the DNA. The sample lists roughly 520,000 clones, about 96% seen once, with about 0.067% in the top ten. This sample stems from a study of shared clonotypes between healthy human individuals. The CDR3 is 14 residues long. With 2 bases removed from V and 4 bases from J, the gap between germline ends came to 9 bases. CDR1 is MDHEN and CDR2 is SYDVKM in the germline V gene.

J is TRBJ1-5 and V is TRBV28; no clear D. The sample taken for sequencing was naive CD4+ T cells sorted from blood. Subset denoted: CD45RA+ positively selected. This receptor was identified in a woman under 40 in good health. The CDR3: CASSLTVGNQPQHF. The CDR3 region has the DNA TGTGCCAGCAGTTTAACCGTGGGGAATCAGCCCCAGCATTTT.